This TCR beta chain was documented in a study of regulatory T cells in long-lasting Graves disease. As for time point: newly diagnosed GD, antithyroid drugs for less than 3 months. Following extraction of RNA from PBMCs, that RNA was used to make the TCR library. TCR beta libraries were built with iRepertoire HTBI primers and Arm-PCR of CDR3 regions. TCRdb re-derived calls from the multiplex PCR reads in MiXCR, one entry per CDR3 protein. The repertoire holds about 440,000 distinct CDR3 sequences, with 15% to 20% as singletons. This clonotype was seen many times. This CDR3 has 17 residues. Trimming at V came to 2 bases and at J to 2 bases, leaving 5 bases not matched to a gene. The germline V gene encodes CDR1 SGHNT and CDR2 YENEEA. A further study also used this sample, focusing on T cells in Graves' hyperthyroidism and ophthalmopathy.

This TCR was sampled from a woman aged 18 to 35 with Graves disease. The starting material was peripheral blood mononuclear cells (PBMCs), obtained at new diagnosis, from a patient treated with antithyroid drugs. J is TRBJ2-1 and V is TRBV11-3; TRBD2 aligns across 11 bases. The CDR3: CASSLTSGRGTYNEQFF. For the CDR3, the DNA is TGTGCCAGCAGCTTAACTAGCGGGAGAGGGACCTACAATGAGCAGTTCTTC.